Presented here are 29 T cell receptor beta chains from one specimen sequenced in a study of siplizumab effects on memory and regulatory T cells. Clones were read by immunoSEQ multiplex PCR, and TCRdb kept only the in-frame ones, dropping some. This table holds about 91,000 clones, over 95% found once. The sequenced material came from naive CD4+ T cells sorted from blood. These receptors originate from a human donor in good health.

This clone was recorded only once. V and J are TRBV18 and TRBJ1-6; D remains ambiguous. The CDR3 covers 18 residues. Trimming removed 1 base at V and 6 bases at J, with 19 bases between. Germline CDR1 reads KGHSH; CDR2 reads LQKENI. CDR3 in amino acids: CASSPQARASLPNSPLHF. The CDR3 DNA sequence: TGTGCCAGCTCACCACAAGCTAGGGCCTCTCTTCCTAATTCACCCCTCCACTTT.

The chain carries TRBV10-3 and TRBJ2-3; D not certain. The CDR3 extends over 15 amino acids. Trimming stripped 0 bases from V and 2 bases from J, with 9 bases between. Germline V CDR1 and CDR2: ENHRY, SYGVKD. The DNA of the CDR3 is TGTGCCATCAGTGAGTCGACCACGATCACAGATACGCAGTATTTT. It yields the protein CAISESTTITDTQYF.

The chain links TRBV5-4 to TRBJ2-5, with a tentative D call TRBD2 (5 bases). V shed 1 base and J shed 7 bases, with 20 bases lying between them. This CDR3 has 16 residues. Germline V lookup: CDR1 SGHNT, CDR2 YYREEE (reference sequence). CDR3 region: CASSLFSPTDRGTQYF. CDR3 DNA: TGTGCCAGCAGCTTGTTTTCTCCCACCGATCGGGGGACCCAGTACTTC.

The J gene is TRBJ2-2, the V gene TRBV5-1; 7 nucleotides line up with TRBD2. J was trimmed by 8 bases and V by 4 bases; bases with no gene match: 11. Germline V gene lookup returns CDR1 SGHRS and CDR2 YFSETQ. The CDR3 consists of 15 residues. CDR3 loop: CASSQPTPGGGELFF. The CDR3 DNA reads as TGCGCCAGCAGCCAACCCACCCCGGGAGGAGGGGAGCTGTTTTTT. Full variable domain (outside the CDR3, taken from reference TRBV5-1 and TRBJ2-2): KAGVTQTPRYLIKTRGQQVTLSCSPISGHRSVSWYQQTPGQGLQFLFEYFSETQRNKGNFPGRFSGRQFSNSRSEMNVSTLELGDSALYLCASSQPTPGGGELFFGEGSRLTVL.

The chain joins TRBV2 to TRBJ1-1; D is possibly TRBD1 (5 bases). In germline, CDR1 is SNHLY, CDR2 FYNNEI. With 4 bases removed from V and 1 base from J, the gap between germline ends came to 10 bases. This CDR3 has 14 amino acids. CDR3 amino acids: CASSAQGPNTEAFF. In DNA form, the CDR3 reads TGTGCCAGCAGTGCCCAGGGCCCGAACACTGAAGCTTTCTTT. The full variable domain, in which reference TRBV2 and TRBJ1-1 provide the parts outside the CDR3, is EPEVTQTPSHQVTQMGQEVILRCVPISNHLYFYWYRQILGQKVEFLVSFYNNEISEKSEIFDDQFSVERPDGSNFTLKIRSTKLEDSAMYFCASSAQGPNTEAFFGQGTRLTVV.

The J gene is TRBJ2-3, the V gene TRBV5-4; the match to TRBD2 covers 9 bases. The CDR3 length is 16 residues. V was clipped by 0 bases and J by 3 bases; unmatched bases: 5. In germline, CDR1 is SGHNT, CDR2 YYREEE (reference sequence). CDR3 sequence: CASSLVGRGGTDTQYF. CDR3 sequence (DNA): TGTGCCAGCAGCTTGGTCGGGCGGGGGGGGACAGATACGCAGTATTTT.

The chain carries TRBV19 and TRBJ2-1; perhaps TRBD2 as D (6 bases). V lost 4 bases, J lost 9 bases, and 19 bases lay in between. CDR3 length: 15 residues. Germline V gene data show CDR1 as LNHDA and CDR2 as SQIVND (reference sequence). The CDR3 region has the DNA TGTGCCAGTAGTACGCGGGATTCAGCGCCGACTGAGCAGTTCTTC. It is translated as CASSTRDSAPTEQFF. Supplemented by reference TRBV19 and TRBJ2-1, the full variable domain reads DGGITQSPKYLFRKEGQNVTLSCEQNLNHDAMYWYRQDPGQGLRLIYYSQIVNDFQKGDIAEGYSVSREKKESFPLTVTSAQKNPTAFYLCASSTRDSAPTEQFFGPGTRLTVL.

V and J are TRBV9 and TRBJ2-1; 9 bases align to TRBD2. The V segment lost 0 bases and the J segment 4 bases; nucleotides outside the gene matches: 2. Germline lookup yields CDR1 SGDLS and CDR2 YYNGEE. CDR3 length: 15 residues. CDR3 protein: CASSVETSGYNEQFF. In DNA form, the CDR3 reads TGTGCCAGCAGCGTAGAGACTAGCGGATACAATGAGCAGTTCTTC. The whole variable domain, filled in from reference TRBV9 and TRBJ2-1, reads DSGVTQTPKHLITATGQRVTLRCSPRSGDLSVYWYQQSLDQGLQFLIQYYNGEERAKGNILERFSAQQFPDLHSELNLSSLELGDSALYFCASSVETSGYNEQFFGPGTRLTVL.

The chain couples TRBV4-1 to TRBJ2-7; 7 positions match TRBD1. CDR1 and CDR2 (germline): MGHRA, YSYEKL. The CDR3 loop spans 15 amino acids. With 1 base clipped from V and 3 bases from J, the junction kept 6 bases outside the gene matches. The CDR3 bases are TGCGCCAGCAGCCAAGTCTTCGACAGGGACTACGAGCAGTACTTC. This translates into CASSQVFDRDYEQYF.

The rearrangement uses TRBV19 and TRBJ1-1; no reliable D call. Trimming cost V 7 bases and J 4 bases, with 16 bases left between them. Germline V gene data show CDR1 as LNHDA and CDR2 as SQIVND (reference sequence). The CDR3 extends over 14 amino acids. In DNA, the CDR3 is TGTGCCAGTACATATCAGCAAGTGTCCACTGAAGCTTTCTTT. Encoded protein: CASTYQQVSTEAFF.

The chain combines TRBV28 with TRBJ1-2; a possible D gene is TRBD1 (6 bases). Germline values: CDR1 MDHEN, CDR2 SYDVKM. Trimming removed 7 bases at V and 1 base at J, with 16 bases between. The CDR3 covers 15 residues. CDR3 nucleotide sequence: TGTGCCAGCACCCTGGGAGGGGGAGGTAACTATGGCTACACCTTC. Amino acid sequence: CASTLGGGGNYGYTF.

This chain uses TRBV27 with TRBJ2-1; 7 nucleotides match TRBD1. The CDR3 is 15 amino acids. The V gene end was trimmed by 4 bases and the J gene end by 6 bases; junction bases not matched to a gene: 9. CDR1 and CDR2 from the germline V gene are MNHEY and SMNVEV (reference sequence). In DNA form, the CDR3 reads TGTGCCAGCAGTTCACAGGGGATTGGGGTCAATGAGCAGTTCTTC. Its protein product is CASSSQGIGVNEQFF.

A note on this clone: Other DNA sequences in this specimen translate into the identical CDR3. V and J are TRBV18 and TRBJ1-2; D perhaps matches TRBD1 (6 bases). The CDR3 runs 12 residues. The V gene lost 3 bases and the J gene lost 4 bases, with 6 bases spanning the gap. The germline V gene encodes CDR1 KGHSH and CDR2 LQKENI. CDR3 region: CASSPDSYGYTF. CDR3 nucleotide sequence: TGTGCCAGCTCACCGGACAGCTATGGCTACACCTTC.

This sequence joins TRBV7-2 and TRBJ2-5; D possibly corresponds to TRBD1 (6 bases). The germline gives CDR1 SGHTA, CDR2 FQGNSA. V lost 5 bases and J lost 5, with 15 bases in between. The CDR3 covers 14 residues. This CDR3 is CASSRDNAWETQYF. In nucleotides, the CDR3 is TGTGCCAGCAGCCGGGACAACGCTTGGGAGACCCAGTACTTC.

This chain joins TRBV2 and TRBJ2-6; D not certain. CDR1 and CDR2 from the germline V gene are SNHLY and FYNNEI. This CDR3 region has 12 residues. The V end was cut by 7 bases, the J end by 4 bases, with 5 bases between. The CDR3 loop reads CASTAGANVLTF. The CDR3, as DNA: TGTGCCAGCACTGCCGGGGCCAACGTCCTGACTTTC.

This clone has only a few counts. The chain couples TRBV2 to TRBJ1-2; a weak D match, TRBD1 (5 bases). Per germline, CDR1 SNHLY and CDR2 FYNNEI. The CDR3 covers 11 residues. V shed 6 bases and J shed 4 bases, with 6 bases lying between them. The CDR3 loop reads CASRGGYGYTF. The CDR3 DNA sequence: TGTGCCAGCAGGGGGGGCTATGGCTACACCTTC.

The chain carries TRBV6-5 and TRBJ2-5; 7 bases are a match to TRBD2. The CDR3 spans 15 residues. V trimming: 0 bases; J trimming: 5 bases; junction bases outside the gene matches: 6. Per the germline V gene, CDR1 is MNHEY and CDR2 is SVGAGI. The CDR3 reads CASSYSGGEQETQYF. The CDR3 bases are TGTGCCAGCAGTTACTCGGGAGGGGAACAGGAGACCCAGTACTTC.

Remarks on this clone: Other DNA sequences in the sample encode the same CDR3. This sequence joins TRBV6-1 and TRBJ2-4; D gene unclear. The CDR3 sequence is 15 residues long. The germline V and J ends were trimmed by 5 bases and 1 base, with 12 bases remaining between them. The germline gives CDR1 MNHNS, CDR2 SASEGT. The chain's CDR3 is CASSTGQVAKNIQYF. CDR3 sequence (DNA): TGTGCCAGCAGTACCGGGCAGGTCGCCAAAAACATTCAGTACTTC.

The chain links TRBV7-3 to TRBJ2-5; D may be TRBD2 (6 bases). This CDR3 has 15 residues. Between the trimmed V and J ends, which lost 1 base and 5 bases, there was a span of 14 bases. The germline V gene has CDR1 SGHTA and CDR2 FQGTGA. CDR3 protein: CASSLRGDPRETQYF. The DNA of the CDR3 is TGTGCCAGCAGCTTAAGGGGGGACCCCCGCGAGACCCAGTACTTC.

The chain couples TRBV15 to TRBJ1-5; D call uncertain. V lost 0 bases to trimming and J lost 1 base, with 19 bases between them. The CDR3 is 19 amino acids. Germline lookup yields CDR1 LNHNV and CDR2 YYDKDF (reference sequence). CDR3 nucleotide sequence: TGTGCCACCAGCAGAGATCGCAGCCGCGGCGTCGGGAGCAATCAGCCCCAGCATTTT. It specifies CATSRDRSRGVGSNQPQHF. The full variable domain, with the rest looked up from reference TRBV15 and TRBJ1-5, is DAMVIQNPRYQVTQFGKPVTLSCSQTLNHNVMYWYQQKSSQAPKLLFHYYDKDFNNEADTPDNFQSRRPNTSFCFLDIRSPGLGDTAMYLCATSRDRSRGVGSNQPQHFGDGTRLSIL.

This clone has a single count. The identical CDR3 is also encoded by other nucleotide sequences in the sample. The CDR3 sequence is CAWSQGLAGGRYNEQFF. CDR3 DNA sequence: TGTGCCTGGAGCCAGGGACTAGCGGGGGGACGGTACAATGAGCAGTTCTTC. The chain joins TRBV30 to TRBJ2-1; 15 positions match TRBD2. This CDR3 contains 17 residues. Looked up from germline, CDR1 is GTSNPN and CDR2 is SVGIG (reference sequence). V gave up 3 bases and J gave up 4 bases; unmatched junction bases: 7.

The gene calls are TRBV20-1 and TRBJ2-3; no reliable D call. Germline values: CDR1 DFQATT, CDR2 SNEGSKA (reference sequence). The CDR3 has 10 residues. V lost 5 bases and J 4 bases, leaving 4 bases between the germline ends. CDR3 in amino acids: CSAGSDTQYF. For the CDR3, the DNA is TGCAGTGCTGGGTCAGATACGCAGTATTTT.

The J gene is TRBJ2-1, the V gene TRBV6-4; TRBD1 matches 10 bases. V was pared by 5 bases and J by 7 bases, with 8 bases of the junction left unmatched. The CDR3 runs 15 residues. From germline, CDR1 is MRHNA and CDR2 SNTAGT. CDR3 in amino acids: CASSRGGTGVNEQFF. In DNA form, the CDR3 reads TGTGCCAGCAGTCGGGGAGGGACAGGGGTTAATGAGCAGTTCTTC.

The V and J genes are TRBV28 and TRBJ1-3; 8 bases line up with TRBD1. Unmatched junction bases numbered 8, after V lost 6 bases and J lost 1 base. There are 16 residues in the CDR3. Germline lookup yields CDR1 MDHEN and CDR2 SYDVKM. The CDR3 loop is CASRMTGVVSGNTIYF. CDR3 DNA sequence: TGTGCCAGCAGAATGACAGGGGTGGTTTCTGGAAACACCATATATTTT.

V usage is TRBV5-1 and J usage is TRBJ2-5; 11 bases are shared with TRBD2. Germline V CDR1 and CDR2: SGHRS, YFSETQ. V lost 4 bases and J lost 5; bases outside the gene matches: 10. This CDR3 spans 16 amino acids. DNA of the CDR3: TGCGCCAGCAGCATTTATAGCGGGGGGGCCCAGGAGACCCAGTACTTC. Amino acids: CASSIYSGGAQETQYF. Together with reference TRBV5-1 and TRBJ2-5, the CDR3 gives the full variable domain: KAGVTQTPRYLIKTRGQQVTLSCSPISGHRSVSWYQQTPGQGLQFLFEYFSETQRNKGNFPGRFSGRQFSNSRSEMNVSTLELGDSALYLCASSIYSGGAQETQYFGPGTRLLVL.

The chain couples TRBV10-3 to TRBJ1-3; D is undetermined. The V gene's germline CDR1 is ENHRY and CDR2 SYGVKD. The V end was cut by 8 bases, the J end by 8 bases, with 16 bases between. This CDR3 has 13 residues. The CDR3 DNA follows: TGTGCCATCCAGAGAGGTTCGGGGTACACCATATATTTT. Its translation is CAIQRGSGYTIYF.

V and J are TRBV7-2 and TRBJ2-1; 11 positions match TRBD2. The germline V gene has CDR1 SGHTA and CDR2 FQGNSA. This CDR3 region has 18 residues. With 5 bases clipped from V and 0 bases from J, the junction kept 9 bases outside the gene matches. The CDR3, as DNA: TGTGCCAGCAGCCGTTTGACTAGCGGGGCCCTCTCCTACAATGAGCAGTTCTTC. It is translated as CASSRLTSGALSYNEQFF.

The chain recombines TRBV13 with TRBJ2-1; 9 nucleotides agree with TRBD2. Looked up from germline, CDR1 is PRHDT and CDR2 is FYEKMQ (reference sequence). Trimming cost V 5 bases and J 6 bases; bases outside gene matches: 11. The CDR3 consists of 16 residues. CDR3 coding DNA: TGTGCCAGCAGCCCAGCGGGGCGGGGGGGCCGCAATGAGCAGTTCTTC. Protein product: CASSPAGRGGRNEQFF.

The V gene is TRBV9, the J gene TRBJ2-7, with D possibly being TRBD2 (5 bases). There are 13 residues in the CDR3. V was trimmed by 1 base and J by 2 bases, leaving 7 bases between them. Germline V CDR1 and CDR2: SGDLS, YYNGEE. The CDR3: CASSVTGTYEQYF. DNA for the CDR3: TGTGCCAGCAGCGTAACCGGGACCTACGAGCAGTACTTC.